The 29 T cell receptor beta chains reported below all come from one sample, sequenced in a study of cytomegalovirus exposure and HLA in healthy donors. The PCR had 60 Vbeta and 13 Jbeta primers. Profiled with immunoSEQ multiplex PCR; TCRdb holds only in-frame clones, not every one. The table records 120,000 or so clones, 75% to 85% of them present only once. Input material: PBMCs. The receptors were sampled from a woman between 45 and 65 years old in good health and CMV-seropositive.

The V call is TRBV18, the J call TRBJ2-3; D perhaps matches TRBD2 (5 bases). This CDR3 contains 13 residues. Trimming took off 6 bases at V and 5 bases at J, with 12 bases between the two ends. Germline V gene data show CDR1 as KGHSH and CDR2 as LQKENI. CDR3 sequence reads: CASSPVAGDTQYF. In DNA, the CDR3 is TGTGCCAGCTCCCCGGTGGCGGGAGATACGCAGTATTTT. Together with reference TRBV18 and TRBJ2-3, the CDR3 gives the full variable domain: NAGVMQNPRHLVRRRGQEARLRCSPMKGHSHVYWYRQLPEEGLKFMVYLQKENIIDESGMPKERFSAEFPKEGPSILRIQQVVRGDSAAYFCASSPVAGDTQYFGPGTRLTVL.

The chain joins TRBV5-1 to TRBJ2-7; TRBD1 matches 8 bases. Germline loops: CDR1 SGHRS, CDR2 YFSETQ. The CDR3 totals 15 residues. The junction had 9 bases not matched to a gene; V was cut back by 4 bases and J by 3 bases. CDR3 amino acids: CASSPSGTGHYEQYF. The DNA of the CDR3 is TGCGCCAGCAGCCCATCAGGGACAGGTCACTACGAGCAGTACTTC.

This clone was observed a handful of times. The gene calls are TRBV29-1 and TRBJ2-5, with D tentatively TRBD2 (5 bases). The DNA matches TRBJ2-7 better at its end, which makes the J call doubtful. This CDR3 comprises 13 residues. Germline CDR1 reads SQVTM; CDR2 reads ANQGSEA. The CDR3 sequence is CSVATRAAHEQYF. The CDR3 nucleotides are TGCAGCGTCGCTACGAGGGCAGCACACGAGCAGTACTTC.

V is TRBV4-1 and J is TRBJ1-6, with 7 positions matching TRBD1. The CDR3 is made up of 16 amino acids. J gave up 5 bases and V 2 bases, and 6 bases lay outside the gene matches. The germline gives CDR1 MGHRA, CDR2 YSYEKL. The CDR3 DNA follows: TGCGCCAGCAGCCAACAACCGGGACAGAATAATTCACCCCTCCACTTT. Translated: CASSQQPGQNNSPLHF.

V usage is TRBV27 and J usage is TRBJ2-1, with 10 bases identical to TRBD2. The CDR3 is 16 amino acids. Germline trimming cut 3 bases from V and 1 base from J; bases unmatched to any gene: 3. The germline gives CDR1 MNHEY, CDR2 SMNVEV (reference sequence). CDR3 nucleotide sequence: TGTGCCAGCAGTTTTCTAGCGGGAGAATCCTACAATGAGCAGTTCTTC. It yields the protein CASSFLAGESYNEQFF.

The V and J genes are TRBV7-8 and TRBJ2-6; the D gene is possibly TRBD1 (5 bases). Germline V CDR1 and CDR2: SGHVS, FQNEAQ. The length of the CDR3 is 14 residues. V lost 2 bases to trimming and J lost 9 bases, with 11 bases between them. CDR3 protein: CASSLNPRDNVLTF. In DNA form, the CDR3 reads TGTGCCAGCAGCTTAAATCCCAGGGACAACGTCCTGACTTTC.

This chain uses TRBV11-2 with TRBJ1-1; D unresolved. Trimming left V 0 bases short and J 5 bases short, with 4 bases between. Germline V gives CDR1 SGHAT, CDR2 FQNNGV. CDR3 length: 12 residues. The CDR3 spells CASSLDRTEAFF. The CDR3 nucleotides are TGTGCCAGCAGCTTAGACCGGACTGAAGCTTTCTTT.

This chain links TRBV4-1 with TRBJ2-2, with a tentative D call TRBD1 (6 bases). The CDR3 length is 19 residues. The ends were cut back, 3 bases at V and 6 bases at J, with 26 bases in the middle. Germline assignment: CDR1 MGHRA and CDR2 YSYEKL. CDR3 coding DNA: TGCGCCAGCAGCCAGCATCAGGGGAATATAGTCTTAAGCTCCGGGGAGCTGTTTTTT. Translation: CASSQHQGNIVLSSGELFF.

This chain uses TRBV4-3 with TRBJ1-1; D uncertain. Per the germline V gene, CDR1 is LGHNA and CDR2 is YSLEER. V lost 0 bases, J lost 1 base, and 6 bases lay in between. The CDR3 is 14 residues long. The CDR3 sequence is CASSQDPRNTEAFF. The CDR3 coding sequence is TGCGCCAGCAGCCAAGATCCCAGGAACACTGAAGCTTTCTTT.

The chain carries TRBV15 and TRBJ1-2; TRBD1 might be the D (5 bases). This CDR3 comprises 17 residues. Trimming took off 5 bases at V and 6 bases at J, with 25 bases between the two ends. Germline assignment: CDR1 LNHNV and CDR2 YYDKDF (reference sequence). The DNA of the CDR3 is TGTGCCACCAGCGACCTGTTTTCGGGGGTGTCGAGGGATGGCTACACCTTC. Translation: CATSDLFSGVSRDGYTF.

The V call is TRBV21-1, the J call TRBJ2-7; whether TRBD2, the table's D call, matches the DNA was not checked. TRBV21-1 is noted as a pseudogene. The CDR3 loop spans 13 amino acids. CDR3 coding DNA: TGTGCCAGCAGCAGGAAGGAGGGAAGTGAGCAGTACTTC. This translates into CASSRKEGSEQYF.

This clone has ten or more counts. The chain has TRBV5-4 and TRBJ1-1; possibly TRBD1 for D (6 bases). The V gene's germline CDR1 is SGHNT and CDR2 YYREEE (reference sequence). Between the trimmed V and J ends, which lost 5 bases and 3 bases, there was a span of 11 bases. This CDR3 region has 13 residues. The CDR3 reads CASRGSGDTEAFF. DNA of the CDR3: TGTGCCAGCAGGGGTTCAGGGGACACTGAAGCTTTCTTT.

The rearrangement uses TRBV19 and TRBJ1-1; perhaps TRBD1 as D (6 bases). This CDR3 contains 15 residues. V was trimmed by 2 bases and J by 4 bases, leaving 14 bases between them. The germline gives CDR1 LNHDA, CDR2 SQIVND (reference sequence). The CDR3 DNA reads as TGTGCCAGTAGTATAATTGGGGTAGGGGGCACTGAAGCTTTCTTT. Protein: CASSIIGVGGTEAFF.

This chain links TRBV19 with TRBJ2-3; no firm D call. Germline values: CDR1 LNHDA, CDR2 SQIVND (reference sequence). The CDR3 is 14 amino acids. Trimming shortened V by 7 bases and J by 0 bases, and 11 bases separated the two germline ends. The CDR3 sequence is CASKKLTSTDTQYF. CDR3 nucleotide sequence: TGTGCCAGTAAAAAACTGACTAGCACAGATACGCAGTATTTT.

V is TRBV9 and J is TRBJ2-3; no clear D gene. CDR3 size: 14 residues. Germline V gene data show CDR1 as SGDLS and CDR2 as YYNGEE. V was cut by 4 bases and J by 6 bases, with 15 bases left in between. CDR3 amino acids: CASSPRSLEDTQYF. CDR3 DNA sequence: TGTGCCAGCAGCCCACGTTCGCTTGAGGATACGCAGTATTTT.

This chain joins TRBV30 and TRBJ2-5; D not resolved. V gave up 7 bases and J gave up 4 bases, with 10 bases separating them. The germline gives CDR1 GTSNPN, CDR2 SVGIG (reference sequence). This CDR3 is 11 amino acids long. The CDR3 here is CASGLGETQYF. In DNA, the CDR3 is TGTGCCTCAGGATTAGGAGAGACCCAGTACTTC. Filled out from reference TRBV30 and TRBJ2-5, the complete variable domain reads SQTIHQWPATLVQPVGSPLSLECTVEGTSNPNLYWYRQAAGRGLQLLFYSVGIGQISSEVPQNLSASRPQDRQFILSSKKLLLSDSGFYLCASGLGETQYFGPGTRLLVL.

This chain uses TRBV6-4 with TRBJ2-1; weak D call: TRBD2 (7 bases). This CDR3 is 15 amino acids long. Germline CDR1 and CDR2: MRHNA and SNTAGT. Between the trimmed V and J ends, which lost 3 bases and 4 bases, there was a span of 13 bases. The CDR3 is CASSERGQPYNEQFF. The CDR3 DNA is TGTGCCAGCAGTGAGCGGGGGCAACCTTACAATGAGCAGTTCTTC.

The chain uses TRBV5-1 and TRBJ2-7; 8 bases map to TRBD2. J was trimmed by 6 bases and V by 6 bases; bases with no gene match: 11. The CDR3 extends over 14 amino acids. CDR1 and CDR2 from the germline V gene are SGHRS and YFSETQ. CDR3 loop: CASTTGGTRGEQYF. For the CDR3, the DNA is TGCGCCAGCACTACTGGTGGGACTAGAGGCGAGCAGTACTTC.

The rearrangement uses TRBV2 and TRBJ2-7; 8 positions agree with TRBD2. The CDR3 spans 12 residues. CDR1 and CDR2 from the germline V gene are SNHLY and FYNNEI. V shed 11 bases and J 4 bases; nucleotides not matched to a gene: 7. The CDR3 here is CASTAGVYEQYF. The CDR3, as DNA: TGTGCCTCCACAGCGGGAGTGTACGAGCAGTACTTC.

This chain links TRBV7-2 with TRBJ1-4; maybe TRBD1 (6 bases). In germline, CDR1 is SGHTA, CDR2 FQGNSA. The CDR3 runs to 14 residues. V shed 4 bases and J shed 0 bases, with 6 bases lying between them. The CDR3, as DNA: TGTGCCAGCAGCTGGACAGCAACTAATGAAAAACTGTTTTTT. It is translated as CASSWTATNEKLFF.

This clone came up a few times. The gene calls are TRBV7-3 and TRBJ2-7; TRBD2 matches at 7 bases. Germline V gene data show CDR1 as SGHTA and CDR2 as FQGTGA. The V and J ends lost 1 base and 5 bases, in that order; junction bases with no gene match: 8. This CDR3 contains 15 residues. Written as DNA, the CDR3 is TGTGCCAGCAGCTTAAATGGGGCGGGAGTCCACGAGCAGTACTTC. This translates into CASSLNGAGVHEQYF. Together with reference TRBV7-3 and TRBJ2-7, the CDR3 gives the full variable domain: GAGVSQTPSNKVTEKGKYVELRCDPISGHTALYWYRQSLGQGPEFLIYFQGTGAADDSGLPNDRFFAVRPEGSVSTLKIQRTERGDSAVYLCASSLNGAGVHEQYFGPGTRLTVT.

The rearrangement links TRBV11-1 to TRBJ2-7; D not certain. There are 13 residues in the CDR3. Germline CDR1 is SGHAT and CDR2 is FQDESV (reference sequence). V lost 3 bases, J lost 6 bases, and 12 bases lay in between. Here the CDR3 reads CASSLSPLAEQYF. The CDR3 DNA reads TGTGCCAGCAGCTTGAGTCCCCTCGCCGAGCAGTACTTC.

The CDR3 loop reads CASSYSGEQFF. The DNA of the CDR3 is TGTGCCAGCAGCTATAGCGGTGAGCAGTTCTTC. This chain uses TRBV7-9 with TRBJ2-1, with D possibly being TRBD2 (6 bases). Trimming shortened V by 4 bases and J by 9 bases, and 7 bases separated the two germline ends. This CDR3 is built from 11 residues. CDR1 and CDR2 from the germline V gene are SEHNR and FQNEAQ (reference sequence).

The chain recombines TRBV18 with TRBJ2-6, with 9 bases aligning to TRBD1. The CDR3 has 17 amino acids. CDR1 and CDR2 from the germline V gene are KGHSH and LQKENI. Trimming took 3 bases from V and 0 from J; bases not matched to a gene: 3. The CDR3 DNA follows: TGTGCCAGCTCACCGGGACAGGGCAACTCTGGGGCCAACGTCCTGACTTTC. Translation: CASSPGQGNSGANVLTF.

This chain connects TRBV5-4 to TRBJ2-7; D possibly corresponds to TRBD2 (7 bases). The CDR3 length is 14 residues. V lost 4 bases, J lost 2 bases, and 13 bases lay in between. Germline-derived CDR1 and CDR2 are SGHNT and YYREEE (reference sequence). The CDR3 sequence is CASSPRGQTYEQYF. CDR3 in DNA: TGTGCCAGCAGCCCGCGGGGGCAGACCTACGAGCAGTACTTC.

This clone has only one observation. V is TRBV6-6 and J is TRBJ1-2, with D possibly being TRBD1 (5 bases). CDR1 MNHNY and CDR2 SVGAGI come from the germline V gene (reference sequence). Trimming stripped 0 bases from V and 7 bases from J, with 15 bases between. CDR3 length: 15 residues. The CDR3, as DNA: TGTGCCAGCAGTTACTCGACGGATCAGGGAGGTGGCTACACCTTC. It translates to CASSYSTDQGGGYTF.

The chain carries TRBV19 and TRBJ1-5; 8 bases are shared with TRBD1. Germline V gene sequence: CDR1 LNHDA, CDR2 SQIVND (reference sequence). This CDR3 is 15 amino acids long. Trimming took 5 bases from V and 6 from J; bases not matched to a gene: 9. The CDR3 DNA is TGTGCCAGTAGTTCCCCAGGGGGCGCGTTTCAGCCCCAGCATTTT. As protein: CASSSPGGAFQPQHF.

The genes are TRBV2 and TRBJ1-2; 9 bases agree with TRBD1. The germline V gene encodes CDR1 SNHLY and CDR2 FYNNEI. J gave up 4 bases and V 6 bases, and 0 bases lay outside the gene matches. The CDR3 totals 12 residues. The CDR3 sequence: CASRTGGYGYTF. The CDR3 DNA follows: TGTGCCAGCAGGACAGGGGGCTATGGCTACACCTTC.

This clone came up a few times. The chain is built from TRBV18 and TRBJ2-7; unclear D gene. V lost 0 bases and J 5 bases, leaving 17 bases between the germline ends. The germline CDR1 and CDR2 sequences are KGHSH and LQKENI. The CDR3 sequence is 16 residues long. As DNA, the CDR3 is TGTGCCAGCTCACCACCAGTGTCTTCAGGTGCTAACGAGCAGTACTTC. Translation gives CASSPPVSSGANEQYF.